The clone carrying this TCR beta chain was observed a handful of times. Its specificity is not known. The germline V gene encodes CDR1 DFQATT and CDR2 SNEGSKA (reference sequence). V was pared by 0 bases and J by 8 bases, with 13 bases between. The CDR3 extends over 13 amino acids. Isolation recovered at least 6.5 million PBMCs from every sample. This entry comes from a study of blood T cells in healthy people across ages. Study-wide results and caveats: No one knew whether donors had CMV, which possibly confounded expanded clonotype changes. Naive and antigen-experienced cells could not be conclusively compared, given unsorted PBMCs. TCR beta diversity correlated strongly with naive T cell percentage.

Sample-barcoded 5' priming and a J-beta primer mix drove a second PCR of about 7 to 12 cycles. TCRdb recomputed calls from the 5' RACE reads with MiXCR, one row per CDR3 protein. The table has about 1.6 million distinct CDR3 sequences, around 36% seen once; the top ten hold around 11%. This TCR was sampled from a woman aged 25-40 years in good health. V usage is TRBV20-1 and J usage is TRBJ1-2; D not resolved. The specimen was blood. CDR3 protein: CSARDLPPRGYTF. CDR3 in DNA: TGCAGTGCTAGAGATTTACCACCACGGGGCTACACCTTC.